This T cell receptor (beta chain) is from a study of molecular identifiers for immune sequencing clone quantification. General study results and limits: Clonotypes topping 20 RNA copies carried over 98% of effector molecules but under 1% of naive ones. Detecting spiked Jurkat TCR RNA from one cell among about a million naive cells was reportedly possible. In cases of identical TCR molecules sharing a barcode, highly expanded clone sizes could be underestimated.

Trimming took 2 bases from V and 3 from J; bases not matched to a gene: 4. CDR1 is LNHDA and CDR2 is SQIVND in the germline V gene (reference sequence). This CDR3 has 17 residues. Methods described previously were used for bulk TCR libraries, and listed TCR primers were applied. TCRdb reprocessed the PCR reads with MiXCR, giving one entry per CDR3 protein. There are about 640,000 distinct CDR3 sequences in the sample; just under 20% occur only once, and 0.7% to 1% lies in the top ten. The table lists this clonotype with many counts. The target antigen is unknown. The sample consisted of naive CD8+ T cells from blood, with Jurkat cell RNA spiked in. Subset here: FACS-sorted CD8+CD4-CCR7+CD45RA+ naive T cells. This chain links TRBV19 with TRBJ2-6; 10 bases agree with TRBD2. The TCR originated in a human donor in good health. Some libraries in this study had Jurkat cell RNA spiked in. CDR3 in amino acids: CASSILAGDGGANVLTF. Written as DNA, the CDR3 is TGTGCCAGTAGTATACTAGCGGGAGATGGTGGGGCCAACGTCCTGACTTTC.